The 30 T cell receptor beta chains presented below share a single source sample, sequenced in a study of T cell repertoires in cytomegalovirus infection. Their antigens remain unidentified. TCRdb fed the reads into MiXCR, producing one record per CDR3 protein. This sample has about 180,000 distinct CDR3 sequences, with about 20% found just once. Sequenced material: CD8+ T cells from cultured PBMCs, taken from culture after CMV antigen stimulation. All receptors derive from a human donor in good health (CMV status not recorded). Some clones in this sample may be carry-over from other donors' samples.

The chain joins TRBV4-1 to TRBJ1-2, with D uncertain. The germline CDR1 and CDR2 sequences are MGHRA and YSYEKL. Trimming left V 1 base short and J 7 bases short, with 16 bases between. This CDR3 is built from 15 residues. The CDR3 DNA follows: TGCGCCAGCAGCCAAGTGTACCGGGAGAAGGGTGGCTACACCTTC. Its protein is CASSQVYREKGGYTF.

The V call is TRBV6-1, the J call TRBJ2-7, with 9 bases lining up with TRBD1. This CDR3 region has 17 residues. With V trimmed by 3 bases and J by 2 bases, 11 bases remained unmatched. Germline V CDR1 and CDR2: MNHNS, SASEGT. The CDR3 reads CASSDPGTGIETYEQYF. In DNA form, the CDR3 reads TGTGCCAGCAGTGACCCCGGGACAGGGATAGAGACCTACGAGCAGTACTTC.

The V call is TRBV4-1, the J call TRBJ1-4; 7 bases align to TRBD1. Germline loops: CDR1 MGHRA, CDR2 YSYEKL. V was pared by 4 bases and J by 7 bases, with 9 bases of the junction left unmatched. The CDR3 sequence is 15 residues long. CDR3 nucleotide sequence: TGCGCCAGCAGCCGAGCCGGGACAGACTTTGAAAAACTGTTTTTT. Translating it yields CASSRAGTDFEKLFF.

This clonotype turned up a few times. V is TRBV6-2 or TRBV6-3 and J is TRBJ2-7; a weak D match, TRBD1 (5 bases). Germline V gene data show CDR1 as MNHEY and CDR2 as SVGEGT. The CDR3 is 15 residues long. Trimming stripped 0 bases from V and 2 bases from J, with 11 bases between. CDR3 bases: TGTGCCAGCAGTTACTCGGGTATAGGGGCCTACGAGCAGTACTTC. Residues: CASSYSGIGAYEQYF.

Ten or more counts support this clonotype. The chain carries TRBV4-3 and TRBJ2-5, with 13 bases fitting TRBD2. CDR3 length: 16 amino acids. The trim removed 2 bases at V and 5 bases at J, leaving 5 bases unmatched. Germline loops: CDR1 LGHNA, CDR2 YSLEER. This CDR3 reads CASSQRLAGGDETQYF. The CDR3 DNA follows: TGCGCCAGCAGCCAACGACTAGCGGGGGGCGATGAGACCCAGTACTTC.

This clonotype occurred a few times. The genes are TRBV13 and TRBJ2-1; TRBD1 agrees at 9 bases. CDR1 is PRHDT and CDR2 is FYEKMQ in the germline V gene (reference sequence). The CDR3 extends over 15 amino acids. J was trimmed by 3 bases and V by 5 bases; bases with no gene match: 5. The CDR3 bases are TGTGCCAGCAGCCTGGGACAGGGTTACTACAATGAGCAGTTCTTC. Its translation is CASSLGQGYYNEQFF.

About this clonotype itself: A much larger clone differs by one base, so this may be a read error. The J gene is TRBJ1-1, the V gene TRBV2, with 9 nucleotides matching TRBD1. The CDR3 extends over 16 amino acids. Per germline, CDR1 SNHLY and CDR2 FYNNEI. The V gene end was trimmed by 0 bases and the J gene end by 2 bases; junction bases not matched to a gene: 4. DNA for the CDR3: TGTGCCAGCAGTGAAGCGACAGGGGGGACTAACACTGAAGCTTTCTTT. Its protein product is CASSEATGGTNTEAFF.

V gene TRBV7-9 combines with J gene TRBJ2-7; a possible D gene is TRBD1 (6 bases). Germline assignment: CDR1 SEHNR and CDR2 FQNEAQ (reference sequence). With 4 bases removed from V and 2 bases from J, the gap between germline ends came to 12 bases. The CDR3 consists of 14 residues. The CDR3 here is CASSSTDRTYEQYF. As DNA, the CDR3 is TGTGCCAGCAGCTCCACGGACAGAACCTACGAGCAGTACTTC.

CDR3 DNA sequence: TGTGCCAGCAGCCCACGCGATCAGGGGGCGGGATCCTACGAGCAGTACTTC. The encoded protein is CASSPRDQGAGSYEQYF. The rearrangement links TRBV7-6 to TRBJ2-7; 8 bases are shared with TRBD1. Unmatched junction bases numbered 13, after V lost 5 bases and J lost 1 base. Looked up from germline, CDR1 is SGHVS and CDR2 is FNYEAQ. The CDR3 consists of 17 residues.

In its sample, this clonotype was seen a few times. The chain has TRBV4-2 and TRBJ1-3; D perhaps matches TRBD1 (6 bases). Trimming cost V 4 bases and J 0 bases, with 16 bases left between them. The CDR3 is made up of 17 amino acids. Germline V CDR1 and CDR2: LGHNA, YNFKEQ. Here the CDR3 reads CASSLSMDSSSGNTIYF. The CDR3 region has the DNA TGTGCCAGCAGCCTCAGCATGGACAGCAGCTCTGGAAACACCATATATTTT.

The sample holds a few counts of this clonotype. V is TRBV7-9 and J is TRBJ2-3, with D possibly TRBD1 on 7 matching bases. Germline CDR1 is SEHNR and CDR2 is FQNEAQ (reference sequence). The CDR3 has 21 residues. The V end was cut by 5 bases, the J end by 7 bases, with 37 bases between. CDR3 nucleotide sequence: TGTGCCAGCAGCGGAGGGGGCACAGGGGCCATCTCAGATACGCAGTATTATACGCAGTATTTT. It is translated as CASSGGGTGAISDTQYYTQYF.

The DNA of the CDR3 is TGTGCCAGCAGTTTTAGTGAGACAGGAACCTACGAGCAGTACTTC. It codes for CASSFSETGTYEQYF. The rearrangement uses TRBV12-3 or TRBV12-4 and TRBJ2-7, with a tentative D call TRBD1 (6 bases). CDR3 size: 15 residues. Trimming pared 3 bases from V and 2 bases from J, leaving 14 bases between.

The chain recombines TRBV12-3 or TRBV12-4 with TRBJ1-4; D possibly corresponds to TRBD1 (5 bases). The CDR3 contains 12 residues. The V and J ends lost 11 bases and 4 bases respectively, with 11 bases between them. The DNA for the CDR3 is TGTGCCGCCGGGGGGGGTAATGAAAAACTGTTTTTT. It translates to CAAGGGNEKLFF.

The chain has TRBV11-2 and TRBJ2-7, with 7 bases matching TRBD2. The J segment lost 7 bases and the V segment lost 3 bases, leaving 6 bases of the junction unmatched. Germline V gene data show CDR1 as SGHAT and CDR2 as FQNNGV. The CDR3 sequence is 13 residues long. The CDR3 nucleotides are TGTGCCAGCAGCTTTACGGGGGGAAGTGAGCAGTACTTC. Residues: CASSFTGGSEQYF.

V is TRBV2 and J is TRBJ2-1, with 9 bases fitting TRBD2. This CDR3 has 16 amino acids. Germline-derived CDR1 and CDR2 are SNHLY and FYNNEI. With V trimmed by 7 bases and J by 4 bases, 11 bases remained unmatched. CDR3 loop: CASKASGDPPYNEQFF. In nucleotides, the CDR3 is TGTGCCAGCAAAGCTAGCGGGGACCCGCCGTACAATGAGCAGTTCTTC.

The J gene is TRBJ1-1, the V gene TRBV28, with a weak D call TRBD1 (5 bases). Germline CDR1 and CDR2: MDHEN and SYDVKM. V gave up 2 bases and J gave up 2 bases, with 18 bases separating them. This CDR3 spans 17 amino acids. CDR3 sequence (DNA): TGTGCCAGCAGTTTACGGGGGTCGTGGGCTTTTAACACTGAAGCTTTCTTT. Its translation is CASSLRGSWAFNTEAFF.

This chain joins TRBV12-3 or TRBV12-4 and TRBJ2-1, with D hard to call. V was clipped by 0 bases and J by 8 bases, with 14 bases between them. The CDR3 consists of 15 residues. The CDR3 is CASSLASPFSDEQFF. The CDR3 DNA is TGTGCCAGCAGTTTAGCGAGCCCCTTCTCGGATGAGCAGTTCTTC.

This rearrangement joins TRBV29-1 to TRBJ1-1; no definite D call. V was shortened by 3 bases and J by 5 bases, with 7 bases between the two germline ends. The CDR3 is made up of 11 amino acids. CDR1 is SQVTM and CDR2 is ANQGSEA in the germline V gene. CDR3 DNA: TGCAGCGTTGAGGCCTTTACTGAAGCTTTCTTT. As protein: CSVEAFTEAFF.

The chain joins TRBV29-1 to TRBJ1-2; D perhaps matches TRBD1 (6 bases). The CDR3 totals 14 residues. The germline gives CDR1 SQVTM, CDR2 ANQGSEA. The ends were cut back, 5 bases at V and 1 base at J, with 14 bases in the middle. The CDR3 protein is CSVPDRRVNYGYTF. CDR3 nucleotides: TGCAGCGTTCCCGACAGGCGAGTTAACTATGGCTACACCTTC.

This clonotype has a handful of counts. The V and J genes are TRBV6-2 or TRBV6-3 and TRBJ2-1; the D gene is possibly TRBD2 (5 bases). Trimming left V 2 bases short and J 2 bases short, with 10 bases between. The CDR3 consists of 15 residues. Germline V gene data show CDR1 as MNHEY and CDR2 as SVGEGT. CDR3 sequence: CASSYEGSTYNEQFF. The CDR3 DNA reads as TGTGCCAGCAGTTACGAGGGCAGTACCTACAATGAGCAGTTCTTC.

The chain uses TRBV7-8 and TRBJ2-7, with 7 positions matching TRBD1. The CDR3 is made up of 18 amino acids. Germline loops: CDR1 SGHVS, CDR2 FQNEAQ. Trimming at V came to 2 bases and at J to 0 bases, leaving 13 bases not matched to a gene. The CDR3, as DNA: TGTGCCAGCAGCTTACGGAGAGGGAGACAGGGAATCTCCTACGAGCAGTACTTC. Amino acids: CASSLRRGRQGISYEQYF.

This chain uses TRBV12-3 or TRBV12-4 with TRBJ1-2; D is unclear. The CDR3 length is 17 residues. Trimming removed 6 bases at V and 5 bases at J, with 25 bases between. For the CDR3, the DNA is TGTGCCAGCAGCCCTCACCAACCACGATCCGTCCAATATGGCTACACCTTC. Protein product: CASSPHQPRSVQYGYTF.

This chain uses TRBV25-1 with TRBJ2-1, with TRBD2 as a possible D gene (6 bases). Per the germline V gene, CDR1 is MGHDK and CDR2 is SYGVNS. CDR3 length equals 15 residues. With 2 bases removed from V and 2 bases from J, the gap between germline ends came to 10 bases. The CDR3 loop is CASSEAGTPYNEQFF. The CDR3 region has the DNA TGTGCCAGCAGTGAAGCGGGAACCCCCTACAATGAGCAGTTCTTC. Looking up the rest from reference TRBV25-1 and TRBJ2-1 gives the full variable domain: EADIYQTPRYLVIGTGKKITLECSQTMGHDKMYWYQQDPGMELHLIHYSYGVNSTEKGDLSSESTVSRIRTEHFPLTLESARPSHTSQYLCASSEAGTPYNEQFFGPGTRLTVL.

This chain links TRBV7-2 with TRBJ2-1; a weak D match, TRBD2 (5 bases). V gave up 5 bases and J gave up 8 bases, with 19 bases separating them. This CDR3 comprises 15 residues. Germline V gene data show CDR1 as SGHTA and CDR2 as FQGNSA. The CDR3 reads CASSLEGPSFDEQFF. In nucleotides, the CDR3 is TGTGCCAGCAGCCTAGAGGGCCCTAGTTTCGATGAGCAGTTCTTC.

The V gene is TRBV7-9, the J gene TRBJ1-1; 9 bases align to TRBD1. CDR3 length equals 16 residues. CDR1 and CDR2 from the germline V gene are SEHNR and FQNEAQ (reference sequence). V lost 5 bases and J lost 1; bases outside the gene matches: 8. The CDR3 reads CASSHRGREANTEAFF. The CDR3, as DNA: TGTGCCAGCAGCCACAGGGGGCGGGAGGCGAACACTGAAGCTTTCTTT.

The rearrangement joins TRBV27 to TRBJ2-1; 10 bases align to TRBD2. The V segment lost 3 bases and the J segment 6 bases; nucleotides outside the gene matches: 11. Per the germline V gene, CDR1 is MNHEY and CDR2 is SMNVEV (reference sequence). This CDR3 has 17 residues. CDR3 in amino acids: CASSFLRSGGEANEQFF. The CDR3 DNA is TGTGCCAGCAGTTTTTTGAGAAGCGGGGGGGAAGCCAATGAGCAGTTCTTC.

This clonotype came up a few times. In DNA, the CDR3 is TGTGCCAGCAGCTCTTATGCGGGGGTGAGCTTAGAGCAGTTCTTC. It translates to CASSSYAGVSLEQFF. The V gene is TRBV7-6, the J gene TRBJ2-1; 7 nucleotides align to TRBD2. The V gene's germline CDR1 is SGHVS and CDR2 FNYEAQ. J was trimmed by 10 bases and V by 4 bases; bases with no gene match: 13. The CDR3 has 15 amino acids.

The CDR3 loop reads CASGGDIYGYTF. The CDR3 nucleotides read TGTGCCAGTGGGGGGGACATTTATGGCTACACCTTC. The chain links TRBV12-3 or TRBV12-4 to TRBJ1-2; D might be TRBD1 (6 bases). Trimming left V 9 bases short and J 5 bases short, with 13 bases between. The CDR3 contains 12 residues.

This clonotype was seen more than once but under ten times. The chain uses TRBV7-9 and TRBJ1-1; TRBD1 is a possible D gene (5 bases). The CDR3 is made up of 12 amino acids. The germline V and J ends were trimmed by 3 bases and 8 bases, with 10 bases remaining between them. The germline CDR1 and CDR2 sequences are SEHNR and FQNEAQ (reference sequence). The chain's CDR3 is CASSFQGSEAFF. In DNA form, the CDR3 reads TGTGCCAGCAGCTTCCAGGGATCGGAAGCTTTCTTT.

The chain uses TRBV11-2 and TRBJ1-6; D call uncertain. The CDR3 contains 12 residues. Between the trimmed V and J ends, which lost 5 bases and 14 bases, there was a span of 13 bases. Germline values: CDR1 SGHAT, CDR2 FQNNGV. This chain's CDR3 is CASSPPGSSLHF. CDR3 bases: TGTGCCAGCAGCCCCCCCGGTAGCTCCCTCCACTTT.